This T cell receptor (beta chain) was documented in a study of high-grade serous ovarian cancer treatment subgroups. Study results and limitations: TCR relatedness rose with neoantigen level and trended with mutation load. Same-patient tumor repertoires overlapped at about 0.11 to 0.85; different patients barely overlapped.

With regard to this clone: As yet, its antigen is unknown.

The length of the CDR3 is 11 residues. Germline trimming cut 8 bases from V and 4 bases from J; bases unmatched to any gene: 1. Germline-derived CDR1 and CDR2 are DFQATT and SNEGSKA (reference sequence). Using immunoSEQ multiplex PCR, the repertoire was profiled, and TCRdb retains in-frame clones only, with some absent. The sample lists about 12,000 clones, about nine tenths occurring once. Tumor tissue was taken before any definitive surgery or chemotherapy was given. The specimen was tumor tissue. The receptor's source is a human donor with high-grade serous ovarian cancer. V and J are TRBV20-1 and TRBJ2-1; 8 bases agree with TRBD1. Here the CDR3 DNA reads TGCAGTCGACAGGGGTACAATGAGCAGTTCTTC. This sequence encodes CSRQGYNEQFF.